The sequence of this T cell receptor (beta chain) was determined in a study of shared clonotypes between healthy human individuals. Overall study findings and caveats: About 5% of naive CD4 clonotypes were shared across a few donors.

Each donor was a Caucasian adult residing in Nashville, Tennessee. The assay was immunoSEQ multiplex PCR, and TCRdb's table has in-frame clones only and misses some. The data contain more than 550,000 clones, 90% of them singletons. There are 16 residues in the CDR3. V lost 3 bases to trimming and J lost 1 base; unmatched junction nucleotides: 6. CDR1 MDHEN and CDR2 SYDVKM come from the germline V gene. To note about this clone: The target antigen is unknown.

The material sequenced was memory CD8+ T cells from PBMCs. Subset meaning: CD45RO+ cells pooled with CCR7-negative TemRA cells. The chain is built from TRBV28 and TRBJ2-5; 9 bases align to TRBD2. This clonotype originated in a man aged 18 to 30 in good health. Some clones in this sample may be carry-over from other donors' samples. The CDR3 DNA reads as TGTGCCAGCAGTTTCCGCGGGAGGGGCTTCCAAGAGACCCAGTACTTC. Translation: CASSFRGRGFQETQYF.